Reported below is one TCR beta chain. Trimming cost V 3 bases and J 0 bases; bases outside gene matches: 14. From germline, CDR1 is SNHLY and CDR2 FYNNEI. The CDR3 consists of 22 residues. This specimen comes from a study of blood T cell repertoires in COVID-19. As handled by the study authors: Reference gene primers were amplified, and this amplification served to estimate nucleated cell counts. This table comes from immunoSEQ multiplex PCR, and its TCRdb copy is limited to in-frame clones, with some not included. V and J calls and clone size are as listed in that table; D and trimming were resolved from the DNA. The table includes roughly 190,000 clones, about 87% detected once.

This chain connects TRBV2 to TRBJ2-1; TRBD2 matches at 16 bases. The specimen sequenced was peripheral blood. This clonotype was obtained from a man aged 18 to 29 with active or convalescent COVID-19. CDR3 in DNA: TGTGCCAGCAGTGACTCCGGGACTAGCGGGGGGGCCCGGTGGAGCTCCTACAATGAGCAGTTCTTC. The encoded protein is CASSDSGTSGGARWSSYNEQFF.